The rows below give T cell receptor beta chains drawn from one sample of a study of T cell responses to AZD1222 COVID-19 vaccine. TCRdb keeps only in-frame clones here, not all; method: immunoSEQ multiplex PCR. The sample carries 100,000 to 130,000 clones, 90% to 95% recorded once. The sequenced sample was peripheral blood, obtained on day 0 of AZD1222 vaccination. Receptor source: an adult in good health. CDR3s include the opening cysteine and the closing phenylalanine or tryptophan. D genes are given only for firm matches. Size values are once, few and many counts, or a class for expanded clones, and some rows have none.

V: TRBV28
length: 15
J: TRBJ2-3
D: .
size: once
CDR3: CASSFPGPHTDTQYF
DNA: TGTGCCAGCAGTTTCCCGGGACCTCACACAGATACGCAGTATTTT

V: TRBV10-3
length: 15
J: TRBJ2-5
D: .
size: .
CDR3: CAISYASGSQETQYF
DNA: TGTGCCATCTCTTATGCGTCGGGGTCGCAAGAGACCCAGTACTTC

V: TRBV19
length: 17
J: TRBJ1-5
D: TRBD1
size: .
CDR3: CASSSGTGGRSNQPQHF
DNA: TGTGCCAGTAGTTCAGGAACAGGGGGAAGGAGCAATCAGCCCCAGCATTTT

V: TRBV6-5
length: 14
J: TRBJ2-3
D: .
size: .
CDR3: CASSTRPGSDTQYF
DNA: TGTGCCAGCAGCACGCGGCCGGGGTCAGATACGCAGTATTTT

V: TRBV7-2
length: 14
J: TRBJ1-2
D: .
size: .
CDR3: CASRKIGLDYGYTF
DNA: TGTGCCAGCAGGAAAATAGGTCTCGACTATGGCTACACCTTC

V: TRBV4-1
length: 18
J: TRBJ2-4
D: TRBD2
size: .
CDR3: CASSQVGTSGGAGNIQYF
DNA: TGCGCCAGCAGCCAAGTCGGGACTAGCGGGGGGGCTGGAAACATTCAGTACTTC

V: TRBV7-9
length: 15
J: TRBJ1-2
D: .
size: .
CDR3: CASSPPLERSYGYTF
DNA: TGTGCCAGCAGCCCCCCGTTGGAGCGCAGCTATGGCTACACCTTC

V: TRBV11-1
length: 14
J: TRBJ2-7
D: .
size: .
CDR3: CASSLAAEDYEQYF
DNA: TGTGCCAGCAGCTTAGCTGCAGAGGACTACGAGCAGTACTTC

V: TRBV28
length: 15
J: TRBJ2-7
D: TRBD1
size: .
CDR3: CASSIPGTGGNEQYF
DNA: TGTGCCAGCAGTATACCCGGGACAGGGGGGAACGAGCAGTACTTC

V: TRBV3-1/TRBV3-2
length: 13
J: TRBJ1-1
D: .
size: .
CDR3: CASSQWWDTEAFF
DNA: TGTGCCAGCAGCCAATGGTGGGACACTGAAGCTTTCTTT

V: TRBV6-6
length: 15
J: TRBJ1-1
D: TRBD1
size: .
CDR3: CASSTRQGMNTEAFF
DNA: TGTGCCAGCAGTACCCGACAGGGGATGAACACTGAAGCTTTCTTT

V: TRBV6-2/TRBV6-3
length: 14
J: TRBJ2-5
D: .
size: .
CDR3: CASSYSITIETQYF
DNA: TGTGCCAGCAGTTACTCGATTACTATAGAGACCCAGTACTTC

V: TRBV25-1
length: 15
J: TRBJ2-6
D: .
size: .
CDR3: CASGPQGTGANVLTF
DNA: TGTGCCAGCGGACCCCAGGGGACCGGGGCCAACGTCCTGACTTTC

V: TRBV7-2
length: 14
J: TRBJ2-2
D: .
size: .
CDR3: CASSLVWGTGELFF
DNA: TGTGCCAGCAGCTTGGTCTGGGGCACCGGGGAGCTGTTTTTT

V: TRBV24-1
length: 14
J: TRBJ2-1
D: .
size: .
CDR3: CATSVGGPRDEQFF
DNA: TGTGCCACCAGTGTGGGGGGGCCTAGGGATGAGCAGTTCTTC

V: TRBV6-2/TRBV6-3
length: 18
J: TRBJ2-3
D: TRBD2
size: .
CDR3: CASSYKGLAGGRRDTQYF
DNA: TGTGCCAGCAGTTACAAGGGCTTAGCGGGGGGGCGTCGTGATACGCAGTATTTT

V: TRBV30
length: 14
J: TRBJ1-1
D: .
size: .
CDR3: CAWIDTGSGTEAFF
DNA: TGTGCCTGGATTGACACAGGCTCGGGCACTGAAGCTTTCTTT

V: TRBV6-5
length: 15
J: TRBJ1-2
D: .
size: .
CDR3: CASSYSNRWDYGYTF
DNA: TGTGCCAGCAGTTACTCGAATAGGTGGGACTATGGCTACACCTTC

V: TRBV27
length: 14
J: TRBJ2-2
D: .
size: .
CDR3: CASSWGQNTGELFF
DNA: TGTGCCAGCAGTTGGGGACAGAACACCGGGGAGCTGTTTTTT

V: TRBV3-1/TRBV3-2
length: 13
J: TRBJ1-2
D: .
size: .
CDR3: CASSQDIFPGYTF
DNA: TGTGCCAGCAGCCAAGACATTTTTCCTGGCTACACCTTC

V: TRBV5-1
length: 15
J: TRBJ2-5
D: TRBD2
size: .
CDR3: CASSTRGGFQETQYF
DNA: TGCGCCAGCAGCACCCGGGGGGGCTTCCAAGAGACCCAGTACTTC

V: TRBV7-2
length: 20
J: TRBJ2-1
D: TRBD2
size: .
CDR3: CASSLAWATSGAPSYNEQFF
DNA: TGTGCCAGCAGCTTAGCGTGGGCGACTAGCGGCGCTCCCTCCTACAATGAGCAGTTCTTC

V: TRBV6-1
length: 14
J: TRBJ2-7
D: .
size: .
CDR3: CASSEASKLGEQYF
DNA: TGTGCCAGCAGTGAAGCGTCAAAGCTTGGGGAGCAGTACTTC

V: TRBV7-2
length: 14
J: TRBJ1-3
D: .
size: few
CDR3: CASSPRISGNTIYF
DNA: TGTGCCAGCAGCCCGAGGATCTCTGGAAACACCATATATTTT

V: TRBV19
length: 15
J: TRBJ1-5
D: TRBD1
size: .
CDR3: CASSIDFRGQQPQHF
DNA: TGTGCCAGTAGTATAGATTTCAGGGGGCAACAGCCCCAGCATTTT

V: TRBV5-5
length: 14
J: TRBJ1-1
D: .
size: .
CDR3: CASSLGTLNTEAFF
DNA: TGTGCCAGCAGCTTGGGGACTTTGAACACTGAAGCTTTCTTT

V: TRBV4-3
length: 16
J: TRBJ1-3
D: .
size: .
CDR3: CASSQSQWERGHTIYF
DNA: TGCGCCAGCAGCCAATCTCAGTGGGAGCGTGGACACACCATATATTTT

V: TRBV21-1
length: 17
J: TRBJ2-3
D: .
size: once
CDR3: CASRAWTSSRGTDTQYF
DNA: TGTGCCAGCAGAGCTTGGACTAGCTCGAGAGGCACAGATACGCAGTATTTT

V: TRBV3-1/TRBV3-2
length: 13
J: TRBJ2-7
D: .
size: .
CDR3: CASSQYVGYEQYF
DNA: TGTGCCAGCAGCCAATACGTGGGGTACGAGCAGTACTTC

V: TRBV6-2/TRBV6-3
length: 15
J: TRBJ2-1
D: TRBD2
size: .
CDR3: CASSLAGQTYNEQFF
DNA: TGTGCCAGCAGTTTAGCGGGGCAGACTTACAATGAGCAGTTCTTC

V: TRBV7-9
length: 16
J: TRBJ1-4
D: TRBD1
size: .
CDR3: CASSADRGEINEKLFF
DNA: TGTGCCAGCAGCGCTGACAGGGGCGAAATTAATGAAAAACTGTTTTTT

V: TRBV28
length: 13
J: TRBJ2-6
D: .
size: .
CDR3: CASRPPGANVLTF
DNA: TGTGCCAGCAGACCACCCGGGGCCAACGTCCTGACTTTC

V: TRBV6-6
length: 14
J: TRBJ1-1
D: TRBD1
size: .
CDR3: CASRPGQVNTEAFF
DNA: TGTGCCAGCAGACCCGGACAGGTGAACACTGAAGCTTTCTTT

V: TRBV6-4
length: 18
J: TRBJ1-5
D: .
size: .
CDR3: CASSDSQGWRYSNQPQHF
DNA: TGTGCCAGCAGTGACTCACAGGGTTGGCGGTATAGCAATCAGCCCCAGCATTTT

V: TRBV11-3
length: 17
J: TRBJ2-1
D: TRBD2
size: once
CDR3: CASSYEGPGGVYNEQFF
DNA: TGTGCCAGCAGCTATGAAGGACCGGGGGGGGTTTACAATGAGCAGTTCTTC

V: TRBV4-3
length: 15
J: TRBJ1-5
D: TRBD1
size: .
CDR3: CASSQSWQGAEPQHF
DNA: TGCGCCAGCAGCCAAAGTTGGCAGGGGGCAGAGCCCCAGCATTTT

V: TRBV13
length: 14
J: TRBJ2-3
D: .
size: .
CDR3: CASSFEGGSDTQYF
DNA: TGTGCCAGCAGCTTCGAGGGGGGGTCAGATACGCAGTATTTT

V: TRBV6-2/TRBV6-3
length: 14
J: TRBJ1-2
D: .
size: .
CDR3: CASSYLRGINGYTF
DNA: TGTGCCAGCAGTTACTTGCGGGGAATAAATGGCTACACCTTC

V: TRBV9
length: 14
J: TRBJ2-7
D: .
size: .
CDR3: CASSADSESYEQYF
DNA: TGTGCCAGCAGCGCGGACAGCGAGTCCTACGAGCAGTACTTC

V: TRBV11-3
length: 13
J: TRBJ2-7
D: .
size: .
CDR3: CASSFSSAYEQYF
DNA: TGTGCCAGCAGCTTCTCGTCCGCCTACGAGCAGTACTTC

V: TRBV11-2
length: 15
J: TRBJ2-7
D: .
size: .
CDR3: CASSVLNGRPYEQYF
DNA: TGTGCCAGCAGCGTTTTAAACGGCAGACCCTACGAGCAGTACTTC

V: TRBV18
length: 17
J: TRBJ2-3
D: TRBD2
size: .
CDR3: CASSPERGLAWADTQYF
DNA: TGTGCCAGCTCACCAGAAAGGGGACTAGCGTGGGCAGATACGCAGTATTTT

V: TRBV6-5
length: 11
J: TRBJ1-1
D: .
size: .
CDR3: CASSQGFEAFF
DNA: TGTGCCAGCAGTCAGGGGTTTGAAGCTTTCTTT

V: TRBV5-8
length: 14
J: TRBJ2-5
D: TRBD2
size: .
CDR3: CASSYRGGLETQYF
DNA: TGTGCCAGCAGCTACCGGGGAGGGTTGGAGACCCAGTACTTC

V: TRBV2
length: 14
J: TRBJ2-2
D: .
size: .
CDR3: CASSEGTATGELFF
DNA: TGTGCCAGCAGTGAAGGAACAGCCACCGGGGAGCTGTTTTTT

V: TRBV2
length: 18
J: TRBJ2-5
D: .
size: .
CDR3: CASSEAPPPSSVQETQYF
DNA: TGTGCCAGCAGTGAAGCGCCCCCCCCTAGCTCCGTTCAAGAGACCCAGTACTTC

V: TRBV6-2/TRBV6-3
length: 11
J: TRBJ2-7
D: .
size: .
CDR3: CASSHYYEQYF
DNA: TGTGCCAGCAGTCACTACTACGAGCAGTACTTC

V: TRBV5-4
length: 15
J: TRBJ1-6
D: .
size: .
CDR3: CASSGLRGGNSPLHF
DNA: TGTGCCAGCAGCGGGCTGCGTGGAGGGAATTCACCCCTCCACTTT

V: TRBV7-7
length: 11
J: TRBJ2-5
D: .
size: .
CDR3: CASSSGETQYF
DNA: TGTGCCAGCAGCTCCGGGGAGACCCAGTACTTC

V: TRBV6-2/TRBV6-3
length: 15
J: TRBJ2-7
D: TRBD1
size: .
CDR3: CASSYSGQGTYEQYF
DNA: TGTGCCAGCAGTTACTCCGGACAGGGGACCTACGAGCAGTACTTC

V: TRBV7-2
length: 16
J: TRBJ1-6
D: .
size: .
CDR3: CASRDATSSYNSPLHF
DNA: TGTGCCAGCAGGGACGCTACTAGCTCCTATAATTCACCCCTCCACTTT